The 28 T cell receptor beta chains in this list originate from one sample, sequenced in a study of blood T cell repertoires in COVID-19. This table comes from immunoSEQ multiplex PCR, and its TCRdb copy is limited to in-frame clones, with some not included. Among about 220,000 clones, 70% to 85% were seen once, and the ten largest hold about 3.2%. The material sequenced was PBMCs or T cells enriched from blood (not recorded which). These receptor sequences come from a woman aged 55-75 years who had recovered from COVID-19.

The V gene is TRBV12-3 or TRBV12-4, the J gene TRBJ2-1; D is ambiguous. This CDR3 is built from 13 residues. Trimming took off 3 bases at V and 9 bases at J, with 12 bases between the two ends. The CDR3: CASSFRDTREQFF. CDR3 nucleotides: TGTGCCAGCAGTTTTAGAGATACGCGTGAGCAGTTCTTC.

V usage is TRBV7-8 and J usage is TRBJ1-6, with TRBD1 matching 8 bases. V lost 0 bases to trimming and J lost 12 bases; unmatched junction nucleotides: 4. This CDR3 contains 14 residues. Per the germline V gene, CDR1 is SGHVS and CDR2 is FQNEAQ. The CDR3 DNA reads TGTGCCAGCAGCTTAGCCAGGGGGCGCGGACCCCTCCACTTT. This codes for CASSLARGRGPLHF.

The V and J genes are TRBV5-8 and TRBJ2-2; no reliable D call. Germline V gene data show CDR1 as SGHTS and CDR2 as YDEGEE. V lost 3 bases to trimming and J lost 5 bases, with 11 bases between them. The CDR3 is made up of 14 amino acids. CDR3 in DNA: TGTGCCAGCAGCTCCCTCGGTACGACCGGGGAGCTGTTTTTT. Translating gives CASSSLGTTGELFF.

This chain links TRBV21-1 with TRBJ1-5; TRBD1, as called in the table, went unchecked against the DNA. TRBV21-1 is noted as a pseudogene. This CDR3 comprises 13 residues. The CDR3 coding sequence is TGTGCCAGCAGCAGCGACAGGGATCAGCCCCAGCATTTT. Its translation is CASSSDRDQPQHF.

The chain couples TRBV7-2 to TRBJ1-2; no definite D call. Germline lookup yields CDR1 SGHTA and CDR2 FQGNSA. The CDR3 is made up of 12 amino acids. V dropped 1 base and J dropped 5 bases, with 5 bases sitting between them. In DNA form, the CDR3 reads TGTGCCAGCAGCTTAGTAGCATATGGCTACACCTTC. Translated: CASSLVAYGYTF.

The chain joins TRBV4-2 to TRBJ1-2; the match to TRBD1 covers 8 bases. The CDR3 has 14 residues. V lost 4 bases, J lost 6 bases, and 7 bases stayed unmatched. Germline CDR1 LGHNA, CDR2 YNFKEQ. The CDR3 spells CASSPRQGPHGYTF. The CDR3 coding sequence is TGTGCCAGCAGCCCCCGACAGGGGCCCCATGGCTACACCTTC.

The chain carries TRBV10-3 and TRBJ2-3, with TRBD2 matching over 7 bases. CDR1 is ENHRY, CDR2 SYGVKD, per germline. This CDR3 is built from 15 residues. V trimming: 3 bases; J trimming: 1 base; junction bases outside the gene matches: 4. This CDR3 reads CAISDGGTGTDTQYF. CDR3 nucleotide sequence: TGTGCCATCAGTGACGGGGGGACGGGCACAGATACGCAGTATTTT.

This clone has a single count. The chain employs TRBV19 and TRBJ2-6; 7 bases fit TRBD1. CDR1 LNHDA and CDR2 SQIVND come from the germline V gene (reference sequence). The CDR3 spans 15 residues. After removal of 6 bases from V and 1 base from J, the junction contained 3 bases not matched to a gene. CDR3 region: CASRGQKSGANVLTF. The DNA for the CDR3 is TGTGCCAGTAGGGGACAGAAATCTGGGGCCAACGTCCTGACTTTC. The full variable domain, with the rest looked up from reference TRBV19 and TRBJ2-6, is DGGITQSPKYLFRKEGQNVTLSCEQNLNHDAMYWYRQDPGQGLRLIYYSQIVNDFQKGDIAEGYSVSREKKESFPLTVTSAQKNPTAFYLCASRGQKSGANVLTFGAGSRLTVL.

The chain uses TRBV5-1 and TRBJ2-6; possible D gene TRBD1, 5 bases. The germline V and J ends were trimmed by 0 bases and 0 bases, with 13 bases remaining between them. Germline loops: CDR1 SGHRS, CDR2 YFSETQ. The CDR3 totals 18 residues. CDR3 nucleotide sequence: TGCGCCAGCAGCTTGGTTACAGGTACCCTCTCTGGGGCCAACGTCCTGACTTTC. Protein: CASSLVTGTLSGANVLTF.

This clone appeared a single time. The chain combines TRBV12-3 or TRBV12-4 with TRBJ2-3, with D unclear. The CDR3 contains 12 residues. V lost 3 bases and J 3 bases, leaving 4 bases between the germline ends. CDR3 sequence reads: CASSFETDTQYF. The CDR3 nucleotides are TGTGCCAGCAGTTTCGAGACAGATACGCAGTATTTT.

This rearrangement joins TRBV7-9 to TRBJ2-1, with a possible D match to TRBD1 (5 bases). CDR1 is SEHNR, CDR2 FQNEAQ, per germline (reference sequence). The CDR3 spans 15 residues. Trimming pared 6 bases from V and 4 bases from J, leaving 16 bases between. DNA for the CDR3: TGTGCCAGCAGTTCAGGGATTTCCCCTTACAATGAGCAGTTCTTC. Translating gives CASSSGISPYNEQFF.

The chain carries TRBV3-1 (or the pseudogene TRBV3-2) and TRBJ2-5; 8 nucleotides align to TRBD2. The germline gives CDR1 LGHDT, CDR2 YNNKEL (reference sequence). There are 12 residues in the CDR3. V dropped 4 bases and J dropped 7; count of bases not matched to a gene: 2. CDR3 bases: TGTGCCAGCAGCCCCCGGGGGGGGACCCAGTACTTC. It codes for CASSPRGGTQYF.

Only one count was recorded for this clone. V is TRBV5-1 and J is TRBJ2-7; 7 nucleotides align to TRBD1. Germline CDR1 reads SGHRS; CDR2 reads YFSETQ. J was trimmed by 0 bases and V by 4 bases; bases with no gene match: 7. The CDR3 spans 15 residues. The chain's CDR3 is CASSPSGQYSYEQYF. The CDR3 nucleotides are TGCGCCAGCAGCCCGTCGGGACAGTACTCCTACGAGCAGTACTTC.

This chain joins TRBV12-3 or TRBV12-4 and TRBJ2-5, with a possible D match to TRBD1 (5 bases). V lost 10 bases, J lost 3 bases, and 12 bases lay in between. This CDR3 contains 12 residues. The DNA for the CDR3 is TGTGCCACCGCAGGGCAGAAAGAGACCCAGTACTTC. Protein sequence: CATAGQKETQYF.

This chain links TRBV20-1 with TRBJ1-1; D is possibly TRBD1 (5 bases). CDR1 and CDR2 from the germline V gene are DFQATT and SNEGSKA (reference sequence). V lost 3 bases and J lost 6, with 14 bases in between. The CDR3 runs to 13 residues. As DNA, the CDR3 is TGCAGTGCTAGTCGGGACTTCTACTCTGAAGCTTTCTTT. Its translation: CSASRDFYSEAFF.

This chain joins TRBV2 and TRBJ2-2; possibly TRBD1 for D (6 bases). The CDR3 consists of 14 residues. V lost 11 bases, J lost 4 bases, and 17 bases lay in between. Germline values: CDR1 SNHLY, CDR2 FYNNEI. CDR3 in DNA: TGTGCCCTGGGGGCCTCCCGGGGCACCGGGGAGCTGTTTTTT. Translated: CALGASRGTGELFF.

The rearrangement links TRBV10-1 to TRBJ2-5, with D perhaps TRBD1 (5 bases). Germline values: CDR1 WNHNN, CDR2 SYGVQD (reference sequence). Trimming removed 5 bases from V and 2 bases from J, with 12 bases in between. The CDR3 runs to 14 residues. DNA for the CDR3: TGCGCCAGCAGTCCCGACAGAAAACAAGAGACCCAGTACTTC. Its protein is CASSPDRKQETQYF.

The V call is TRBV11-2, the J call TRBJ2-7; 10 nucleotides align to TRBD1. Looked up from germline, CDR1 is SGHAT and CDR2 is FQNNGV. With 5 bases clipped from V and 3 bases from J, the junction kept 7 bases outside the gene matches. The CDR3 extends over 15 amino acids. CDR3: CASSTRTGGSYEQYF. DNA for the CDR3: TGTGCCAGCAGCACCCGGACAGGGGGAAGCTACGAGCAGTACTTC.

This clone was detected only once. The genes are TRBV14 and TRBJ2-1; D call uncertain. This CDR3 is 16 amino acids long. Germline loops: CDR1 SGHDN, CDR2 FVKESK. The V gene lost 5 bases and the J gene lost 7 bases, with 21 bases spanning the gap. CDR3 bases: TGTGCCAGCAGCGCTATCACCCGAAGATCTAGAAATGAGCAGTTCTTC. It specifies CASSAITRRSRNEQFF.

The chain is built from TRBV10-3 and TRBJ2-7, with D perhaps TRBD1 (6 bases). The CDR3 is made up of 15 amino acids. Trimming took 0 bases from V and 2 from J, leaving 11 bases between them. From germline, CDR1 is ENHRY and CDR2 SYGVKD. The CDR3 nucleotides read TGTGCCATCAGTGAGTCGACAGGTTTTACCTACGAGCAGTACTTC. It codes for CAISESTGFTYEQYF.

In this sample, this clone turned up once. The chain couples TRBV5-1 to TRBJ2-5, with D possibly matching TRBD1 (6 bases). Germline V gene data show CDR1 as SGHRS and CDR2 as YFSETQ. The CDR3 length is 15 residues. Trimming removed 1 base at V and 5 bases at J, with 15 bases between. CDR3 sequence: CASSLTGPLGETQYF. The CDR3 bases are TGCGCCAGCAGCTTGACAGGGCCGTTGGGGGAGACCCAGTACTTC.

This chain uses TRBV28 with TRBJ2-1; D call uncertain. There are 14 residues in the CDR3. The V end was cut by 5 bases, the J end by 0 bases, with 8 bases between. Germline V gene sequence: CDR1 MDHEN, CDR2 SYDVKM. As DNA, the CDR3 is TGTGCCAGCAGTCCTCCGAGCTCCTACAATGAGCAGTTCTTC. Protein product: CASSPPSSYNEQFF.

The CDR3 protein is CASSAQLAGGYNEQFF. DNA for the CDR3: TGTGCCAGCAGTGCCCAGCTAGCGGGGGGGTACAATGAGCAGTTCTTC. The chain employs TRBV2 and TRBJ2-1; 12 bases fit TRBD2. The CDR3 length is 16 residues. Unmatched junction bases numbered 5, after V lost 4 bases and J lost 4 bases. The germline gives CDR1 SNHLY, CDR2 FYNNEI.

V usage is TRBV5-4 and J usage is TRBJ1-6; tentative D call: TRBD1 (5 bases). Germline V gene data show CDR1 as SGHNT and CDR2 as YYREEE (reference sequence). V was pared by 2 bases and J by 13 bases, with 16 bases between. This CDR3 is 14 amino acids long. The CDR3 coding sequence is TGTGCCAGCAGCTTCGGGACTCGAGGTCTCCCCCTCCACTTT. As protein: CASSFGTRGLPLHF.

The chain is built from TRBV19 and TRBJ1-2; 8 positions match TRBD1. V lost 7 bases and J lost 5; bases outside the gene matches: 27. The CDR3 loop spans 20 amino acids. CDR1 is LNHDA and CDR2 is SQIVND in the germline V gene (reference sequence). The CDR3 protein is CASTLTGAGLLTRQTYGYTF. The CDR3, as DNA: TGTGCCAGTACTCTGACAGGGGCGGGACTTCTAACTCGCCAGACTTATGGCTACACCTTC.

This clone was recorded only once. V is TRBV7-2 and J is TRBJ1-6; D uncertain. V dropped 1 base and J dropped 7 bases, with 5 bases sitting between them. In germline, CDR1 is SGHTA, CDR2 FQGNSA. This CDR3 has 13 residues. This CDR3 reads CASSLGSNSPLHF. The DNA for the CDR3 is TGTGCCAGCAGCTTAGGTTCAAATTCACCCCTCCACTTT.

The chain combines TRBV5-4 with TRBJ1-4, with D uncertain. V was shortened by 2 bases and J by 7 bases, with 18 bases between the two germline ends. The CDR3 extends over 16 amino acids. Germline loops: CDR1 SGHNT, CDR2 YYREEE (reference sequence). CDR3 DNA sequence: TGTGCCAGCAGCTTAAGAATCGGGTTTAATAGTGAAAAACTGTTTTTT. As protein: CASSLRIGFNSEKLFF.

The V call is TRBV29-1, the J call TRBJ1-2, with unresolved D. CDR3 size: 12 residues. The V and J ends lost 6 bases and 8 bases respectively, with 16 bases between them. CDR1 is SQVTM, CDR2 ANQGSEA, per germline. This chain's CDR3 is CSVQNGRAGYTF. The CDR3 DNA reads as TGCAGCGTCCAAAACGGGAGGGCCGGCTACACCTTC.